This T cell receptor beta chain came from a study of blood T cells in healthy people across ages. Study observations and caveats: Shifts in expanded clonotypes may have been confounded by donor CMV status, which was unknown. From one million sequenced T cells, diversity estimates were lower bounds. When set beside aged donors, long-lived donors presented more naive CD4+ cells and higher diversity. In these data, TCR beta diversity tracked strongly with naive T cell percentage.

The second PCR ran roughly 6 to 11 cycles with a sample-barcoded 5' primer and J-beta primers. One entry per CDR3 protein, called by TCRdb with MiXCR from the 5' RACE reads. There are approximately 810,000 distinct CDR3 sequences in the sample; around 30% occur only once, and 17% lies in the top ten. As regards this clonotype: Its antigen is unidentified.

The clonotype originates from an elderly woman in good health. The specimen was blood.

The CDR3 region is CASSLTTGPETQYF. The CDR3 nucleotides read TGCGCCAGCAGCTTGACGACAGGCCCGGAGACCCAGTACTTC. This chain links TRBV5-1 with TRBJ2-5, with D perhaps matching TRBD1 (6 bases). Per germline, CDR1 SGHRS and CDR2 YFSETQ. V shed 1 base and J shed 5 bases, with 12 bases lying between them. This CDR3 contains 14 residues.